These T cell receptor beta chains were read from a single sample in a study of blood T cell repertoires in COVID-19. Sequenced by immunoSEQ multiplex PCR; TCRdb stores in-frame clones only, minus some. The sample holds some 180,000 clones, around 83% seen once. Material: peripheral blood. The receptor set was obtained from a woman aged 60-75 years with acute or convalescent COVID-19. The CDR3 runs from the conserved cysteine through the conserved F or W. A D gene is named only where the DNA matches it firmly. Size is stated for part of the rows, as once, few or many counts, or as a class when the clone is expanded.

cdr3_aa,cdr3_nt,d_call,clone_size,v_call,j_call
CASSHGDRGMNTEAFF,TGTGCCAGCAGTCACGGGGACAGGGGGATGAACACTGAAGCTTTCTTT,TRBD1,-,TRBV28,TRBJ1-1
CASSQEGGGSRPQHF,TGTGCCAGCAGCCAAGAAGGGGGGGGCTCGCGGCCCCAGCATTTT,-,-,TRBV3-1/TRBV3-2,TRBJ1-5
CASSQGYSNQPQHF,TGTGCCAGCAGCCAGGGATATAGCAATCAGCCCCAGCATTTT,-,-,TRBV2,TRBJ1-5
CAWSVRAGGLSSYNSPLHF,TGTGCCTGGAGTGTACGGGCAGGGGGCCTGAGCTCCTATAATTCACCCCTCCACTTT,TRBD1,once,TRBV30,TRBJ1-6
CASRRTGGHTEAFF,TGTGCCAGCAGGAGGACAGGGGGCCACACTGAAGCTTTCTTT,TRBD1,-,TRBV6-5,TRBJ1-1
CASSQERNGYGYTF,TGTGCCAGCAGCCAAGAGAGGAACGGGTATGGCTACACCTTC,-,-,TRBV4-2,TRBJ1-2
CASRLATYNEQFF,TGTGCCAGCCGACTAGCGACCTACAATGAGCAGTTCTTC,TRBD2,-,TRBV25-1,TRBJ2-1
CASSLGLSQETQYF,TGTGCCAGCAGCTTAGGGCTCAGCCAAGAGACCCAGTACTTC,-,-,TRBV11-2,TRBJ2-5
CASSLEQGRTEAFF,TGTGCCAGCAGCTTAGAACAGGGAAGAACTGAAGCTTTCTTT,-,-,TRBV7-6,TRBJ1-1
CASSRLLQGAGTEAFF,TGTGCCAGCAGCCGCCTTCTTCAGGGGGCCGGAACTGAAGCTTTCTTT,TRBD1,-,TRBV3-1/TRBV3-2,TRBJ1-1